The 22 T cell receptor beta chains listed next were all sequenced from one sample in a study of CD8 T cells in Susac syndrome (dated by TCRdb to between 2018 and 2020). Libraries were made using the immunoSEQ multiplex PCR assay. RNA was extracted with the RNeasy kit and roughly 0.45 to 1 ug was reverse transcribed using random hexamers. Starting from the raw public reads, TCRdb applied fastp trimming at Q25, assembled clones with MiXCR and retained in-frame beta chains. CDR3 protein sequences are deduplicated, and each keeps its most common genes and DNA. Here the sample has some 77,000 distinct CDR3 sequences; 93% occur a single time. In total, the top ten clones hold roughly 0.16% of the sample. The sample taken for sequencing was CD4+ T cells from PBMCs. These receptors were obtained from a human donor with Susac syndrome.

The chain couples TRBV4-2 to TRBJ2-3; 12 positions agree with TRBD2. Germline CDR1 and CDR2: LGHNA and YNFKEQ. The J segment lost 4 bases and the V segment lost 2 bases, leaving 4 bases of the junction unmatched. The CDR3 length is 16 residues. CDR3 sequence reads: CASSQWTSGASDTQYF. The CDR3 bases are TGTGCCAGCAGCCAATGGACTAGCGGGGCCTCAGATACGCAGTATTTT.

The rearrangement links TRBV6-2 or TRBV6-3 to TRBJ2-1; D gene ambiguous. CDR3 length equals 14 residues. The germline V gene encodes CDR1 MNHEY and CDR2 SVGEGT. Trimming pared 7 bases from V and 9 bases from J, leaving 19 bases between. The CDR3 DNA is TGTGCCAGCACTCTTGACGAACTGGGCCTTGAGCAGTTCTTC. This sequence encodes CASTLDELGLEQFF.

The table lists this clonotype with a count of one. The chain recombines TRBV2 with TRBJ2-7; 8 positions agree with TRBD2. Germline values: CDR1 SNHLY, CDR2 FYNNEI. V gave up 4 bases and J gave up 6 bases; unmatched junction bases: 8. The CDR3 length is 14 residues. The CDR3 sequence is CASSVGGGSFEQYF. CDR3 coding DNA: TGTGCCAGCAGTGTCGGCGGGGGGTCTTTCGAGCAGTACTTC. The variable domain in full, completed from reference TRBV2 and TRBJ2-7, reads EPEVTQTPSHQVTQMGQEVILRCVPISNHLYFYWYRQILGQKVEFLVSFYNNEISEKSEIFDDQFSVERPDGSNFTLKIRSTKLEDSAMYFCASSVGGGSFEQYFGPGTRLTVT.

The CDR3 loop reads CASSRFGGRDNEKLFF. The DNA for the CDR3 is TGTGCCAGCAGCCGCTTCGGGGGCAGGGATAATGAAAAACTGTTTTTT. The chain carries TRBV13 and TRBJ1-4; perhaps TRBD1 as D (6 bases). Germline V lookup: CDR1 PRHDT, CDR2 FYEKMQ (reference sequence). The CDR3 is made up of 16 amino acids. Trimming took off 5 bases at V and 4 bases at J, with 17 bases between the two ends.

The rearrangement links TRBV14 to TRBJ1-4; unclear D gene. In germline, CDR1 is SGHDN, CDR2 FVKESK. V was shortened by 1 base and J by 4 bases, with 4 bases between the two germline ends. This CDR3 spans 13 amino acids. In DNA, the CDR3 is TGTGCCAGCAGCCAAGCGAGTAATGAAAAACTGTTTTTT. Translation gives CASSQASNEKLFF.

The chain links TRBV7-2 to TRBJ1-1; D remains ambiguous. The V end lost 2 bases, the J end lost 3 bases, and 4 bases lay between the germline ends. The CDR3 runs 12 residues. The germline V gene encodes CDR1 SGHTA and CDR2 FQGNSA. The CDR3 protein is CASSLQDTEAFF. As DNA, the CDR3 is TGTGCCAGCAGCTTACAAGACACTGAAGCTTTCTTT.

This rearrangement joins TRBV6-5 to TRBJ2-2; D might be TRBD2 (5 bases). V shed 6 bases and J shed 4 bases, with 9 bases lying between them. The CDR3 is made up of 13 amino acids. Germline lookup yields CDR1 MNHEY and CDR2 SVGAGI. CDR3 protein: CASRAGITGELFF. DNA of the CDR3: TGTGCCAGCAGAGCCGGGATCACCGGGGAGCTGTTTTTT.

This sequence joins TRBV20-1 and TRBJ1-5; no clear D gene. Germline CDR1 reads DFQATT; CDR2 reads SNEGSKA (reference sequence). V lost 6 bases to trimming and J lost 0 bases, with 9 bases between them. The CDR3 totals 13 residues. CDR3 in DNA: TGCAGTGCGAGGCCGGATAGCAATCAGCCCCAGCATTTT. Protein product: CSARPDSNQPQHF.

This clonotype was picked up a small number of times. V is TRBV7-2 and J is TRBJ2-7; D is undetermined. CDR1 and CDR2 (germline): SGHTA, FQGNSA. CDR3 length: 15 residues. V lost 5 bases and J lost 3, with 17 bases in between. CDR3 coding DNA: TGTGCCAGCAGCCCACAGTCACAGTCCAACTACGAGCAGTACTTC. It specifies CASSPQSQSNYEQYF.

The rearrangement uses TRBV20-1 and TRBJ2-7; TRBD1 matches 9 bases. The trim removed 6 bases at V and 3 bases at J, leaving 3 bases unmatched. Looked up from germline, CDR1 is DFQATT and CDR2 is SNEGSKA (reference sequence). CDR3 length equals 12 residues. For the CDR3, the DNA is TGCAGTGCCGGGACAGGGAGCTACGAGCAGTACTTC. This codes for CSAGTGSYEQYF.

This clonotype was recorded a few times. This sequence joins TRBV20-1 and TRBJ2-5; D not resolved. The CDR3 totals 14 residues. V shed 0 bases and J shed 1 base, with 9 bases lying between them. Germline assignment: CDR1 DFQATT and CDR2 SNEGSKA (reference sequence). CDR3 sequence reads: CSARDSVSQETQYF. The CDR3 DNA sequence: TGCAGTGCTAGAGATTCTGTTTCCCAAGAGACCCAGTACTTC.

DNA for the CDR3: TGTGCCAGCAGCCAATCCTCGGACTATGGCTACACCTTC. Translation gives CASSQSSDYGYTF. This chain joins TRBV3-1 and TRBJ1-2; the D is unclear. V lost 2 bases, J lost 3 bases, and 7 bases lay in between. Germline CDR1 reads LGHDT; CDR2 reads YNNKEL (reference sequence). The CDR3 runs 13 residues.

J is TRBJ1-2 and V is TRBV28, with D maybe TRBD1 (5 bases). Trimming shortened V by 6 bases and J by 6 bases, and 11 bases separated the two germline ends. Germline CDR1 is MDHEN and CDR2 is SYDVKM. CDR3 length: 12 amino acids. DNA of the CDR3: TGTGCCAGCAGCGCTCCGGGACATGGCTACACCTTC. This gives the protein CASSAPGHGYTF.

J is TRBJ2-3 and V is TRBV7-9; no reliable D call. In germline, CDR1 is SEHNR, CDR2 FQNEAQ (reference sequence). This CDR3 has 18 amino acids. The V and J ends lost 5 bases and 2 bases respectively, with 23 bases between them. The CDR3 coding sequence is TGTGCCAGCAGCCCCGGGTATACGCCGCTCCTACCCACAGATACGCAGTATTTT. This gives the protein CASSPGYTPLLPTDTQYF.

V and J are TRBV2 and TRBJ2-2, with a tentative D call TRBD1 (6 bases). This CDR3 contains 15 residues. The V end lost 8 bases, the J end lost 4 bases, and 17 bases lay between the germline ends. Germline V gene lookup returns CDR1 SNHLY and CDR2 FYNNEI. The CDR3 DNA reads as TGTGCCAGCTCCCCACAGGGTGGCGTCACCGGGGAGCTGTTTTTT. Its translation is CASSPQGGVTGELFF. Filled out from reference TRBV2 and TRBJ2-2, the complete variable domain reads EPEVTQTPSHQVTQMGQEVILRCVPISNHLYFYWYRQILGQKVEFLVSFYNNEISEKSEIFDDQFSVERPDGSNFTLKIRSTKLEDSAMYFCASSPQGGVTGELFFGEGSRLTVL.

The chain joins TRBV29-1 to TRBJ1-1; 10 bases line up with TRBD1. The CDR3 is 13 residues long. CDR1 and CDR2 from the germline V gene are SQVTM and ANQGSEA. V lost 7 bases to trimming and J lost 7 bases; unmatched junction nucleotides: 9. CDR3 sequence: CSARPGQGSEAFF. The CDR3 DNA follows: TGCAGCGCCCGGCCGGGACAGGGGAGTGAAGCTTTCTTT.

This clonotype was seen just once. The chain joins TRBV11-2 to TRBJ1-3; D ambiguous. The germline V gene has CDR1 SGHAT and CDR2 FQNNGV. V was clipped by 4 bases and J by 1 base, with 11 bases between them. This CDR3 comprises 15 residues. CDR3 sequence (DNA): TGTGCCAGCAGCTCACTATCTCCTTCTGGAAACACCATATATTTT. Its protein is CASSSLSPSGNTIYF.

The chain carries TRBV27 and TRBJ2-5; 8 nucleotides align to TRBD1. This CDR3 comprises 15 residues. The germline V gene encodes CDR1 MNHEY and CDR2 SMNVEV (reference sequence). V lost 5 bases to trimming and J lost 2 bases; unmatched junction nucleotides: 7. DNA for the CDR3: TGTGCCAGCAGTCTTTGGACAGGGTTTCAAGAGACCCAGTACTTC. Amino acid sequence: CASSLWTGFQETQYF.

Here the CDR3 DNA reads TGTGCCAGCAGTTTAAACTCCGGGAATACGCAGTATTTT. This sequence encodes CASSLNSGNTQYF. The V gene is TRBV12-3 or TRBV12-4, the J gene TRBJ2-3; TRBD2 might be the D (5 bases). The ends were cut back, 2 bases at V and 7 bases at J, with 10 bases in the middle. The CDR3 extends over 13 amino acids.

The table lists this clonotype with a count of one. The gene calls are TRBV20-1 and TRBJ2-3; TRBD1 matches 9 bases. Germline V gives CDR1 DFQATT, CDR2 SNEGSKA (reference sequence). The CDR3 contains 14 residues. CDR3 nucleotides: TGCAGGACCCCGGGACAGGGCCTAGGAGATACGCAGTATTTT. This encodes CRTPGQGLGDTQYF.

The chain carries TRBV6-5 and TRBJ2-1; TRBD2 might be the D (6 bases). V lost 5 bases and J 12 bases, leaving 11 bases between the germline ends. The CDR3 is made up of 11 amino acids. Germline loops: CDR1 MNHEY, CDR2 SVGAGI. CDR3 coding DNA: TGTGCCAGCAGTCGTGGGGAGGTGCAGTTCTTC. The encoded protein is CASSRGEVQFF.

V is TRBV4-1 and J is TRBJ1-4; D perhaps matches TRBD1 (6 bases). CDR3 length: 16 residues. Germline-derived CDR1 and CDR2 are MGHRA and YSYEKL. Trimming pared 1 base from V and 8 bases from J, leaving 17 bases between. The CDR3 loop is CASSQVLQGLGEKLFF. For the CDR3, the DNA is TGCGCCAGCAGCCAAGTGTTGCAGGGGTTAGGAGAAAAACTGTTTTTT.